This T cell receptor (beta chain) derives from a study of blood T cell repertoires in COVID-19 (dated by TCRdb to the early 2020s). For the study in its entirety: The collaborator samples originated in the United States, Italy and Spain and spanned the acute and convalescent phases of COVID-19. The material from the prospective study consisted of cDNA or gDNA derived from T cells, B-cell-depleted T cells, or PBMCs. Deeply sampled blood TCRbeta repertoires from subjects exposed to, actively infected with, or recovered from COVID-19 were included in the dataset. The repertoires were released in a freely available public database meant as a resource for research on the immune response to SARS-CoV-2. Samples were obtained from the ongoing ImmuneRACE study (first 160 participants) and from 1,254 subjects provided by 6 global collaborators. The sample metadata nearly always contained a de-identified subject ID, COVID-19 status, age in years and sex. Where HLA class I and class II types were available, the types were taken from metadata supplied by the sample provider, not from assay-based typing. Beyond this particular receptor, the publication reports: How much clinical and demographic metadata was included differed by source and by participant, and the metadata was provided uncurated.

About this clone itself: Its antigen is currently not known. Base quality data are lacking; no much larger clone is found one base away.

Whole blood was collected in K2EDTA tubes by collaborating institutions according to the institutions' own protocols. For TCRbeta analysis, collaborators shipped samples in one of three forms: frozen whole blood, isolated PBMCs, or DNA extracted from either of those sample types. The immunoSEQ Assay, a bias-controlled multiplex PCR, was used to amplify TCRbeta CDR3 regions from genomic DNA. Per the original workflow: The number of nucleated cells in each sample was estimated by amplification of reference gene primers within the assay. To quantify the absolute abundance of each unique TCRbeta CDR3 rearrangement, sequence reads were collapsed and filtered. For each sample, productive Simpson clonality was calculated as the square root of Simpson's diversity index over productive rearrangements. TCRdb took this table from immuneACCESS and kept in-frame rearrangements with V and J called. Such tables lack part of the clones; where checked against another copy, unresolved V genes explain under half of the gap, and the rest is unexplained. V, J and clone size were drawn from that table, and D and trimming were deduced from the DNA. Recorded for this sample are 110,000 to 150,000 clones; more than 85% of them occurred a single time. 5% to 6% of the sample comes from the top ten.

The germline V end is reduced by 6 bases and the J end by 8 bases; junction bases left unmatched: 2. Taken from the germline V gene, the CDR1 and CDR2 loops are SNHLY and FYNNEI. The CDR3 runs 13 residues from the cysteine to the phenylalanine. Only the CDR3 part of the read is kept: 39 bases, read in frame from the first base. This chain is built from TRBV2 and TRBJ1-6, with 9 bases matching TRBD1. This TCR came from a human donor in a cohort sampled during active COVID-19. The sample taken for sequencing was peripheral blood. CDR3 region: CASSWTGDSPLHF. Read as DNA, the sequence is TGTGCCAGCAGCTGGACAGGGGATTCACCCCTCCACTTT.